This TCR beta chain was obtained from a study of spatial heterogeneity in lung cancer. This clonotype was observed a few times. Trimming cost V 3 bases and J 0 bases; bases outside gene matches: 1. CDR3 length: 15 amino acids. The germline gives CDR1 SEHNR, CDR2 FQNEAQ (reference sequence). The time point was: blood at routine non-recurrence follow-up after resection. Whole RNA from tumor, nontumor lung or frozen PBMC was sequenced unsorted. Single TCR cDNA molecules each had their own unique molecular identifier. TCRdb called the 5' RACE reads again in MiXCR, with one record for every CDR3 protein. This table holds some 120,000 distinct CDR3 sequences, less than 15% found once.

This material consisted of PBMCs, taken at follow-up. The TCR was taken from a male donor with early-stage non-small cell lung cancer. The rearrangement joins TRBV7-9 to TRBJ1-5, with TRBD1 matching over 8 bases. The CDR3 is CASSLTGDSNQPQHF. DNA of the CDR3: TGTGCCAGCAGCTTGACAGGGGATAGCAATCAGCCCCAGCATTTT.